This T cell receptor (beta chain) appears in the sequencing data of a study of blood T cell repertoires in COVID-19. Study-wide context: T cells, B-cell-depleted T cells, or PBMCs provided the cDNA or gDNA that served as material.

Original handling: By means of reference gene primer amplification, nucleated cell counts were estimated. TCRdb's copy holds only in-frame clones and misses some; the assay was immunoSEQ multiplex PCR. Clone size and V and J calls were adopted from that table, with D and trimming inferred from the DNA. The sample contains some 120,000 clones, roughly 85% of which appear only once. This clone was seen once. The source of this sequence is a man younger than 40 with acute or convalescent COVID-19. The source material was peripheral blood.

The CDR3 region has the DNA TGTGCCAGTAGTATTCCCAGCGACTACAATGAGCAGTTCTTC. Translated, it gives CASSIPSDYNEQFF. V is TRBV19 and J is TRBJ2-1; no firm D call. Germline V gene sequence: CDR1 LNHDA, CDR2 SQIVND (reference sequence). The V end was cut by 3 bases, the J end by 3 bases, with 9 bases between. This CDR3 has 14 amino acids.